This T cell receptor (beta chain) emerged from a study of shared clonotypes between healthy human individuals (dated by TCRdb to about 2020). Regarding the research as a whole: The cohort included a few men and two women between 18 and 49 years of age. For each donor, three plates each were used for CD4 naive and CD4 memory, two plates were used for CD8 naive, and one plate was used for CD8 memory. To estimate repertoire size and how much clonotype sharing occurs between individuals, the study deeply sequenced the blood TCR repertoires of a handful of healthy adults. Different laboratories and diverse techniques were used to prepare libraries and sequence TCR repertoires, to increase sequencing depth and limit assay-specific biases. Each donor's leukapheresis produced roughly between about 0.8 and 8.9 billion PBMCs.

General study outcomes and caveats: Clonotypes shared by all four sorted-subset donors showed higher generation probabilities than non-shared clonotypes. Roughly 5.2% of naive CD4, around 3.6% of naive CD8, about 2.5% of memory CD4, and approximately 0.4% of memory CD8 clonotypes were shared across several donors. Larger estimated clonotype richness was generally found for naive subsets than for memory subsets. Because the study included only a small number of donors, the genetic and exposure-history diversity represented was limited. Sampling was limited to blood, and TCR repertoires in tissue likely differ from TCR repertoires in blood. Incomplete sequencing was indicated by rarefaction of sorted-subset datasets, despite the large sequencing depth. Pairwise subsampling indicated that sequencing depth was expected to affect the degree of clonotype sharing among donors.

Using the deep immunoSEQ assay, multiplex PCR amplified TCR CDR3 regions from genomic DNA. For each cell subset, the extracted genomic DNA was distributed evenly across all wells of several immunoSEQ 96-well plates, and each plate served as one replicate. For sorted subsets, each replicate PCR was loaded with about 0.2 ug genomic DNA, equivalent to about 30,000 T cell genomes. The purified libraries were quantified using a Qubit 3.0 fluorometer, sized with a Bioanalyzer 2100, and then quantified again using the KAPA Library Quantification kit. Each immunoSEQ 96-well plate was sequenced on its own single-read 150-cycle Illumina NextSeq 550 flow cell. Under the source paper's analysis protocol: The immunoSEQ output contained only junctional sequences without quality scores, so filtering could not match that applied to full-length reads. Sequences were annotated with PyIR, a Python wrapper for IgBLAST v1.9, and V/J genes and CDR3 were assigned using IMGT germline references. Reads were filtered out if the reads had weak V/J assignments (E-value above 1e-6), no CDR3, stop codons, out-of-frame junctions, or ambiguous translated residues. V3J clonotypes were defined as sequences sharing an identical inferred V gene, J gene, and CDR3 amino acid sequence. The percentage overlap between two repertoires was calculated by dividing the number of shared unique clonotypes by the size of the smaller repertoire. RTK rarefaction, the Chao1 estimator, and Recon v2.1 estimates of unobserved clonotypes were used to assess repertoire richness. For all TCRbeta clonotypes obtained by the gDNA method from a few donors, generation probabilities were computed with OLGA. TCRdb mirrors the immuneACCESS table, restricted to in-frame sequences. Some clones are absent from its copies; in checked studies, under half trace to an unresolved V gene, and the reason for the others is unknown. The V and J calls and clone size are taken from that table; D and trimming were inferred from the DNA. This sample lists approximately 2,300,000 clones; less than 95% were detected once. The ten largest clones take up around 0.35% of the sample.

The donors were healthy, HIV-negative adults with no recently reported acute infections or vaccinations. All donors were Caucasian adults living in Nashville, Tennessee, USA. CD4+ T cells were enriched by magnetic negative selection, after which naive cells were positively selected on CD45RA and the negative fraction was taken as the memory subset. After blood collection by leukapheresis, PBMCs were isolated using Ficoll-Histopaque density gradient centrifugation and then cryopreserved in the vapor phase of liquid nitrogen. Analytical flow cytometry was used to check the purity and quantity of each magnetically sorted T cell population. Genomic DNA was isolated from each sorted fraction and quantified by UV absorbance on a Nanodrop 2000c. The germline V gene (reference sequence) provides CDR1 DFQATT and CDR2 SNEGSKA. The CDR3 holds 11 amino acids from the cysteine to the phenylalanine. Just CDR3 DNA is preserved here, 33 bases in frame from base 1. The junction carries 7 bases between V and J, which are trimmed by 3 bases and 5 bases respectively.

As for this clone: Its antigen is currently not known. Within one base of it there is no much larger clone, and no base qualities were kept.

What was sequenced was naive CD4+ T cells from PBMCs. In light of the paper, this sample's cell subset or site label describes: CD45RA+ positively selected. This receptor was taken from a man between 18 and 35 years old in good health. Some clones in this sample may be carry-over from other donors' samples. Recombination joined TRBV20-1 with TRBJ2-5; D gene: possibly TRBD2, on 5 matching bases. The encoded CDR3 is CSARWRETQYF. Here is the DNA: TGCAGTGCTAGGTGGAGGGAGACCCAGTACTTC.